These T cell receptor beta chains were read from a single sample in a study of shared clonotypes between healthy human individuals. The assay was immunoSEQ multiplex PCR, and TCRdb's table has in-frame clones only and misses some. The sample lists around 2.1 million clones, about 93% seen once, with around 1.7% in the top ten. The sequencing input was naive CD8+ T cells from PBMCs. The receptors originated from a man younger than 30 in good health. Some clones in this sample may be carry-over from other donors' samples. The CDR3 runs from the conserved cysteine through the conserved F or W. Each record gives: V gene, clone size, J gene, CDR3 protein. Clone size is given for some rows only: seen once, a few or many times, or a class if the clone is expanded.

>TRBV29-1|NA|TRBJ2-1
CSVEVVGLASYNEQFF
>TRBV19|NA|TRBJ2-7
CASSIELSYEQYF
>TRBV2|NA|TRBJ2-1
CASSPTSGGSYNEQFF
>TRBV11-2|NA|TRBJ2-3
CASSFSGSGTDTQYF
>TRBV9|once|TRBJ2-2
CASSYSMGELFF
>TRBV7-9|NA|TRBJ2-6
CASSAGGTGGTGANVLTF
>TRBV30|NA|TRBJ2-2
CAWSVGAITGELFF
>TRBV27|NA|TRBJ2-6
CASSLSGVHSGANVLTF
>TRBV7-2|NA|TRBJ1-1
CASTKRRGENTEAFF
>TRBV27|NA|TRBJ2-1
CASSPLSSYNEQFF
>TRBV6-1|once|TRBJ2-1
CASSELGPDEQFF
>TRBV6-4|once|TRBJ2-1
CASSDAPLIAGSYNEQFF